Presented here are 23 T cell receptor beta chains from one specimen sequenced in a study of cytomegalovirus exposure and HLA in healthy donors. PCR involved 60 Vbeta and 13 Jbeta primers. Method: immunoSEQ multiplex PCR; TCRdb's copy keeps in-frame clones and lacks some. The sample carries a few hundred thousand clones, around 90% recorded once. The sample taken for sequencing was PBMCs. All receptors come from a girl aged 2 to 9 in good health and CMV-seronegative.

V is TRBV9 and J is TRBJ1-2; TRBD1 agrees at 7 bases. The length of the CDR3 is 14 residues. The V gene's germline CDR1 is SGDLS and CDR2 YYNGEE. Trimming took 4 bases from V and 4 from J; bases not matched to a gene: 7. CDR3 sequence (DNA): TGTGCCAGCAGCCGGGACAGAGGCCTCTATGGCTACACCTTC. As protein: CASSRDRGLYGYTF. Full variable domain (outside the CDR3, taken from reference TRBV9 and TRBJ1-2): DSGVTQTPKHLITATGQRVTLRCSPRSGDLSVYWYQQSLDQGLQFLIQYYNGEERAKGNILERFSAQQFPDLHSELNLSSLELGDSALYFCASSRDRGLYGYTFGSGTRLTVV.

The chain employs TRBV28 and TRBJ2-7; 8 bases fit TRBD2. The CDR3 has 17 amino acids. Germline CDR1 reads MDHEN; CDR2 reads SYDVKM. The junction had 20 bases not matched to a gene; V was cut back by 7 bases and J by 6 bases. This CDR3 is CASTTMAGGGTAGEQYF. For the CDR3, the DNA is TGTGCCAGCACCACTATGGCGGGGGGTGGTACAGCGGGCGAGCAGTACTTC.

The chain employs TRBV10-3 and TRBJ1-5; D possibly corresponds to TRBD1 (6 bases). This CDR3 has 15 residues. The V gene's germline CDR1 is ENHRY and CDR2 SYGVKD. The V and J ends lost 4 bases and 4 bases respectively, with 14 bases between them. The CDR3 reads CAISASGEPNQPQHF. As DNA, the CDR3 is TGTGCCATCAGTGCTTCAGGGGAACCGAATCAGCCCCAGCATTTT.

The chain couples TRBV10-3 to TRBJ2-2; 10 bases are shared with TRBD2. The CDR3 is 15 residues long. J was trimmed by 7 bases and V by 4 bases; bases with no gene match: 6. Germline V gene lookup returns CDR1 ENHRY and CDR2 SYGVKD. CDR3 sequence reads: CAISALAGANGELFF. Written as DNA, the CDR3 is TGTGCCATCAGTGCTCTAGCGGGAGCCAACGGGGAGCTGTTTTTT.

Here the CDR3 reads CASSIPRTGVGNTIYF. CDR3 coding DNA: TGTGCCAGTAGTATACCACGGACAGGGGTTGGAAACACCATATATTTT. This chain links TRBV19 with TRBJ1-3, with 9 bases fitting TRBD1. This CDR3 spans 16 amino acids. CDR1 LNHDA and CDR2 SQIVND come from the germline V gene (reference sequence). V dropped 2 bases and J dropped 3; count of bases not matched to a gene: 5.

The CDR3 protein is CASKGDRISNEQFF. The DNA of the CDR3 is TGTGCCAGTAAGGGGGACAGGATAAGCAATGAGCAGTTCTTC. The rearrangement links TRBV19 to TRBJ2-1; 8 nucleotides line up with TRBD1. The germline V gene has CDR1 LNHDA and CDR2 SQIVND (reference sequence). The CDR3 is made up of 14 amino acids. The V gene end was trimmed by 7 bases and the J gene end by 6 bases; junction bases not matched to a gene: 8.

The CDR3 nucleotides read TGCGCCAGCAGCCAAGAAGCTAGCGGGAGAGATGGGGAGCTGTTTTTT. It translates to CASSQEASGRDGELFF. The chain is built from TRBV4-1 and TRBJ2-2; 10 nucleotides agree with TRBD2. The CDR3 covers 16 residues. Germline V gene data show CDR1 as MGHRA and CDR2 as YSYEKL. J gave up 8 bases and V 0 bases, and 6 bases lay outside the gene matches.

The chain employs TRBV7-9 and TRBJ2-7; TRBD2 matches at 7 bases. CDR3 length: 13 amino acids. The trim removed 5 bases at V and 5 bases at J, leaving 6 bases unmatched. Germline V gives CDR1 SEHNR, CDR2 FQNEAQ (reference sequence). CDR3 protein: CASSPAGTHEQYF. CDR3 DNA: TGTGCCAGCAGCCCAGCGGGAACCCACGAGCAGTACTTC.

This rearrangement joins TRBV6-5 to TRBJ2-1; 8 bases line up with TRBD1. Germline CDR1 and CDR2: MNHEY and SVGAGI. The CDR3 sequence is 15 residues long. With V trimmed by 6 bases and J by 6 bases, 10 bases remained unmatched. This CDR3 reads CASSNQGASTNEQFF. DNA of the CDR3: TGTGCCAGCAGCAACCAGGGGGCATCAACCAATGAGCAGTTCTTC.

The rearrangement joins TRBV9 to TRBJ2-5; 10 bases are a match to TRBD2. The CDR3 length is 15 residues. V dropped 2 bases and J dropped 5; count of bases not matched to a gene: 6. Per the germline V gene, CDR1 is SGDLS and CDR2 is YYNGEE. Here the CDR3 reads CASSVLGSGGETQYF. The CDR3 coding sequence is TGTGCCAGCAGCGTCTTAGGTAGCGGGGGGGAGACCCAGTACTTC.

In nucleotides, the CDR3 is TGTGCCAGCTCACCCGGGGGGAGTACAGCTTTCTTT. Protein: CASSPGGSTAFF. V and J are TRBV18 and TRBJ1-1; D might be TRBD1 (5 bases). V was clipped by 3 bases and J by 10 bases, with 12 bases between them. Germline-derived CDR1 and CDR2 are KGHSH and LQKENI. The CDR3 contains 12 residues.

The genes are TRBV5-6 and TRBJ1-1; D gene unclear. The V end lost 4 bases, the J end lost 1 base, and 14 bases lay between the germline ends. This CDR3 region has 15 residues. The germline V gene has CDR1 SGHDT and CDR2 YYEEEE. CDR3 protein: CASSLTYRPNTEAFF. Written as DNA, the CDR3 is TGTGCCAGCAGCCTGACTTACCGCCCGAACACTGAAGCTTTCTTT.

This chain uses TRBV7-9 with TRBJ2-1; 8 bases align to TRBD2. The CDR3 contains 12 residues. In germline, CDR1 is SEHNR, CDR2 FQNEAQ (reference sequence). The CDR3 loop reads CSEGAGGNEQFF. The CDR3 DNA sequence: TGTTCCGAAGGGGCGGGAGGTAATGAGCAGTTCTTC.

The rearrangement links TRBV7-9 to TRBJ1-6; TRBD1 matches at 7 bases. CDR1 is SEHNR and CDR2 is FQNEAQ in the germline V gene (reference sequence). V lost 2 bases to trimming and J lost 7 bases; unmatched junction nucleotides: 8. The length of the CDR3 is 16 residues. CDR3 sequence (DNA): TGTGCCAGCAGCTTAAGTCCGGGACAGTCGAATTCACCCCTCCACTTT. This translates into CASSLSPGQSNSPLHF.

The J gene is TRBJ1-2, the V gene TRBV5-5, with D hard to call. The CDR3 is 14 residues long. Trimming took off 1 base at V and 0 bases at J, with 7 bases between the two ends. Germline V CDR1 and CDR2: SGHKS, YYEKEE (reference sequence). The CDR3 DNA reads as TGTGCCAGCAGCTTGCAGACTGCTAACTATGGCTACACCTTC. It is translated as CASSLQTANYGYTF.

V usage is TRBV7-3 and J usage is TRBJ1-2; unclear D gene. This CDR3 is built from 13 residues. Trimming shortened V by 1 base and J by 7 bases, and 10 bases separated the two germline ends. Germline lookup yields CDR1 SGHTA and CDR2 FQGTGA. CDR3 loop: CASSLRRESGYTF. In DNA form, the CDR3 reads TGTGCCAGCAGCTTAAGAAGAGAGAGTGGCTACACCTTC.

The gene calls are TRBV11-2 and TRBJ2-3, with 8 bases that match TRBD1. The CDR3 is made up of 16 amino acids. With 1 base clipped from V and 4 bases from J, the junction kept 7 bases outside the gene matches. Germline V CDR1 and CDR2: SGHAT, FQNNGV. As DNA, the CDR3 is TGTGCCAGCAGCTTAGTATTCGGACAGGGCCCAGATACGCAGTATTTT. Encoded protein: CASSLVFGQGPDTQYF.

The V gene is TRBV7-9, the J gene TRBJ2-4; tentative D call: TRBD2 (6 bases). The germline CDR1 and CDR2 sequences are SEHNR and FQNEAQ (reference sequence). The CDR3 totals 15 residues. Trimming removed 2 bases at V and 1 base at J, with 9 bases between. The CDR3 region has the DNA TGTGCCAGCAGCTTAAGCAGCGGGGCCAAAAACATTCAGTACTTC. Its translation is CASSLSSGAKNIQYF.

CDR3 sequence: CASSSTGTSGNTIYF. Written as DNA, the CDR3 is TGTGCCAGCAGCTCCACAGGGACATCTGGAAACACCATATATTTT. The rearrangement uses TRBV7-9 and TRBJ1-3, with D perhaps matching TRBD1 (6 bases). Germline V gene data show CDR1 as SEHNR and CDR2 as FQNEAQ (reference sequence). Trimming removed 4 bases at V and 1 base at J, with 11 bases between. The CDR3 is 15 amino acids.

The genes are TRBV28 and TRBJ1-2; 9 nucleotides line up with TRBD1. The CDR3 covers 14 residues. CDR1 and CDR2 (germline): MDHEN, SYDVKM. Losses at the gene ends were 7 bases for V and 6 bases for J; bases not matched to a gene: 9. This CDR3 reads CASNINRGLDGYTF. The CDR3 nucleotides read TGTGCCAGCAACATTAACAGGGGGCTGGATGGCTACACCTTC.

This chain uses TRBV5-4 with TRBJ2-3; TRBD2 aligns across 8 bases. This CDR3 contains 15 residues. The J segment lost 1 base and the V segment lost 4 bases, leaving 5 bases of the junction unmatched. Germline values: CDR1 SGHNT, CDR2 YYREEE (reference sequence). CDR3 DNA sequence: TGTGCCAGCAGCAGTAGCGGGGCCCGCACAGATACGCAGTATTTT. It translates to CASSSSGARTDTQYF.

A remark on this clone: One junction end does not reproduce the germline sequence, and a read error may be involved. The J gene is TRBJ2-1, the V gene TRBV25-1, with 7 bases identical to TRBD1. CDR3 length: 12 residues. Germline assignment: CDR1 MGHDK and CDR2 SYGVNS. CDR3 in DNA: TGTGCCAGCAGTGGCCCTGGGACAGAGAGAGTCTTC. Its protein is CASSGPGTERVF.

The gene calls are TRBV9 and TRBJ2-1; TRBD2 agrees at 8 bases. Trimming took 4 bases from V and 9 from J; bases not matched to a gene: 12. The germline V gene encodes CDR1 SGDLS and CDR2 YYNGEE. The CDR3 runs to 15 residues. As DNA, the CDR3 is TGTGCCAGCAGCCCACGGACTAGCACCGTAAGTGAGCAGTTCTTC. Amino acids: CASSPRTSTVSEQFF.